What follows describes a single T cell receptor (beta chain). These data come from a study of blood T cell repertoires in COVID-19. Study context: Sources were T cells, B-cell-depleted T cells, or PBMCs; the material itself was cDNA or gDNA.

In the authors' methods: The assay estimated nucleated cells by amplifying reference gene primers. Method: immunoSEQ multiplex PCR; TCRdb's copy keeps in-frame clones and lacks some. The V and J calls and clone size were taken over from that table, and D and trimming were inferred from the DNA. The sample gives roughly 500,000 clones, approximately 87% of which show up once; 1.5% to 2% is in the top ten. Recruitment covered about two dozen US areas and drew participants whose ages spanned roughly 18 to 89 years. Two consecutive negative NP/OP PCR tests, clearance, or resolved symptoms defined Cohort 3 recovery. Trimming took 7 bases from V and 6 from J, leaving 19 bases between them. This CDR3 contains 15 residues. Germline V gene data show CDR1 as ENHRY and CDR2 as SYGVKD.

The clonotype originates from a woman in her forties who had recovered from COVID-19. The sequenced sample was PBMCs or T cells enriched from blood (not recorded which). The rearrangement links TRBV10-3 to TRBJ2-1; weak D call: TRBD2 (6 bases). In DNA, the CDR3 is TGTGCCATCACAACTGGGCCACTAGCTGTCAATGAGCAGTTCTTC. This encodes CAITTGPLAVNEQFF.